The clone carrying this T cell receptor beta chain has just one count. This entry comes from a study of blood T cell repertoires in COVID-19. Profiled with immunoSEQ multiplex PCR; TCRdb holds only in-frame clones, not every one. The repertoire holds 200,000 to 250,000 clones, with 85% to 90% as singletons. Germline CDR1 and CDR2: MNHEY and SVGAGI. This CDR3 is 13 amino acids long. The TCR comes from a young man with COVID-19, enrolled during active disease. This chain connects TRBV6-5 to TRBJ1-1; 8 positions match TRBD1. The sequenced sample was peripheral blood. This CDR3 reads CAGGGQAFFEAFF. The CDR3 DNA is TGTGCAGGGGGGGGACAGGCATTCTTTGAAGCTTTCTTT.